This T cell receptor (beta chain) stems from a study of blood T cell repertoires in COVID-19. Background on the study: The United States, Italy and Spain supplied acute and convalescent COVID-19 samples. Nucleic acid was either cDNA or gDNA, and it came from T cells, B-cell-depleted T cells, or PBMCs.

In the original processing: Reference gene primers were amplified, and this amplification served to estimate nucleated cell counts. Data came from immunoSEQ multiplex PCR; TCRdb stores just in-frame clones and leaves some out. The V and J calls and clone size were taken over from that table, and D and trimming were inferred from the DNA. This table holds a few hundred thousand clones, 89% found once. The CDR3 totals 14 residues. V lost 4 bases to trimming and J lost 0 bases; unmatched junction nucleotides: 3. Germline V CDR1 and CDR2: LGHDT, YNNKEL (reference sequence). The source material was peripheral blood. The chain employs TRBV3-1 (or the pseudogene TRBV3-2) and TRBJ2-7; the match to TRBD1 covers 7 bases. This TCR derives from a woman in her thirties or forties who had recovered from COVID-19. This CDR3 is CASSPRGPSYEQYF. CDR3 sequence (DNA): TGTGCCAGCAGCCCTAGGGGGCCCTCCTACGAGCAGTACTTC.